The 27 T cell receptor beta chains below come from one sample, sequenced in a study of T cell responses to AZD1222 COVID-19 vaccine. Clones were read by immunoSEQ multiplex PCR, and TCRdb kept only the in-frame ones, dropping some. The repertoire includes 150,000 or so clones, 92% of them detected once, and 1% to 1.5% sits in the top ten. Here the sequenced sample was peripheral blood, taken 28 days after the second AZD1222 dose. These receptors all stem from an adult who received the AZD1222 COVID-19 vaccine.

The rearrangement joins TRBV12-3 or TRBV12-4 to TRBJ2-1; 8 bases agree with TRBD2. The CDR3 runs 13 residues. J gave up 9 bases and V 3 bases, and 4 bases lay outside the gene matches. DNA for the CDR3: TGTGCCAGCAGTTTGGGCGGGGGGAGTGAGCAGTTCTTC. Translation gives CASSLGGGSEQFF.

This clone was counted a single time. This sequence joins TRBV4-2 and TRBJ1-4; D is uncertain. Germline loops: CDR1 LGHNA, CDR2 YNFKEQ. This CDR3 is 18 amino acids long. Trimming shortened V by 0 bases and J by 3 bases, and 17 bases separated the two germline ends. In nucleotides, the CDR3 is TGTGCCAGCAGCCAAGATTCGTTCCCCCCCAAGGCTAATGAAAAACTGTTTTTT. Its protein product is CASSQDSFPPKANEKLFF.

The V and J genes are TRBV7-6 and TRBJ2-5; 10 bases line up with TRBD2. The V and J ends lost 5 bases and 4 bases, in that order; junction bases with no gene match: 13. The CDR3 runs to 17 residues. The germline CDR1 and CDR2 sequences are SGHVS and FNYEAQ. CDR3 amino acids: CASSPGLAGARGETQYF. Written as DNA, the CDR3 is TGTGCCAGCAGCCCCGGGCTAGCGGGAGCCCGAGGAGAGACCCAGTACTTC.

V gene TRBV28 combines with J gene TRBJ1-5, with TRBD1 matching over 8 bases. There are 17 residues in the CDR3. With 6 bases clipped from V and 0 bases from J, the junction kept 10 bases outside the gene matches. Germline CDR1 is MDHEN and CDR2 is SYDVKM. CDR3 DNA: TGTGCCAGCAGACCGGACAGGGAGGTCTATAGCAATCAGCCCCAGCATTTT. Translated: CASRPDREVYSNQPQHF.

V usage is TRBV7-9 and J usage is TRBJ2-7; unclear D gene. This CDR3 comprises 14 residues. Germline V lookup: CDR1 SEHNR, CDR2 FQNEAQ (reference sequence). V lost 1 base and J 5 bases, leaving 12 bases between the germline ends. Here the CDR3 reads CASSLVLAAHEQYF. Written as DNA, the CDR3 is TGTGCCAGCAGCTTAGTACTTGCGGCCCACGAGCAGTACTTC.

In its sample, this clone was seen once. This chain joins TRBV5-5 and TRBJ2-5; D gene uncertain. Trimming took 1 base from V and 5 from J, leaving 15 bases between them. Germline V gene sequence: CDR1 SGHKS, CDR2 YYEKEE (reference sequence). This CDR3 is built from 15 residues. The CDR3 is CASSLNPWFGETQYF. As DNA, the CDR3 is TGTGCCAGCAGCTTGAATCCATGGTTTGGGGAGACCCAGTACTTC.

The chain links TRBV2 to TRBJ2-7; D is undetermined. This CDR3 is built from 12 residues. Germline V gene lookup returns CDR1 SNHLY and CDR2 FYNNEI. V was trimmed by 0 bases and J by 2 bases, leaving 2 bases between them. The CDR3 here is CASSEATYEQYF. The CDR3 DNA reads TGTGCCAGCAGTGAAGCAACCTACGAGCAGTACTTC.

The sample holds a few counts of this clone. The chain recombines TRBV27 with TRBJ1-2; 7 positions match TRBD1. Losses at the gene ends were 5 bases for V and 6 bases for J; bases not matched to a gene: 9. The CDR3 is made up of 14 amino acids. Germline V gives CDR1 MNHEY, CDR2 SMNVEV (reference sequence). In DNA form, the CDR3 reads TGTGCCAGCAGTCTTTCGACAGGGCAGGATGGCTACACCTTC. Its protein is CASSLSTGQDGYTF.

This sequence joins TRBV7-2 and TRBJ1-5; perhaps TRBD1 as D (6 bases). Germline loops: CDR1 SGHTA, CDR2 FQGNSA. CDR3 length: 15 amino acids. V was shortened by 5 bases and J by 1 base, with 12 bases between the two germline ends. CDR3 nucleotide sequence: TGTGCCAGCAGCGTAGGGGGTAGAAGCAATCAGCCCCAGCATTTT. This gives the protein CASSVGGRSNQPQHF.

The CDR3 is CASSVAALAGGPPGANVLTF. The CDR3 DNA follows: TGTGCCAGCAGCGTAGCCGCGCTAGCGGGAGGGCCCCCTGGGGCCAACGTCCTGACTTTC. The chain carries TRBV9 and TRBJ2-6; 12 bases match TRBD2. The germline V gene has CDR1 SGDLS and CDR2 YYNGEE. The CDR3 loop spans 20 amino acids. The trim removed 0 bases at V and 2 bases at J, leaving 9 bases unmatched.

This CDR3 is CASSQGQGSGEQFF. CDR3 coding DNA: TGTGCCAGCAGCCAAGGGCAGGGTAGCGGTGAGCAGTTCTTC. The chain joins TRBV3-1 (or the pseudogene TRBV3-2) to TRBJ2-1, with TRBD2 as a possible D gene (6 bases). The length of the CDR3 is 14 residues. V was cut by 1 base and J by 9 bases, with 13 bases left in between. Germline V gene lookup returns CDR1 LGHDT and CDR2 YNNKEL (reference sequence).

The CDR3 is CASSLLAGGRPSDTQYF. The CDR3 bases are TGTGCCAGCAGTTTACTAGCGGGGGGCCGACCCTCCGATACGCAGTATTTT. V is TRBV27 and J is TRBJ2-3; 11 bases line up with TRBD2. Trimming took 2 bases from V and 6 from J; bases not matched to a gene: 10. The CDR3 totals 17 residues. The germline V gene encodes CDR1 MNHEY and CDR2 SMNVEV (reference sequence).

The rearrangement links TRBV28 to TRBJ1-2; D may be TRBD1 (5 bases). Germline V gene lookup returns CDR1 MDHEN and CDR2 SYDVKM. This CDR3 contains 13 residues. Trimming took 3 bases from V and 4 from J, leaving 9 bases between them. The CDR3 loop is CASSFIQGYGYTF. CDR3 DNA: TGTGCCAGCAGTTTTATCCAGGGCTATGGCTACACCTTC.

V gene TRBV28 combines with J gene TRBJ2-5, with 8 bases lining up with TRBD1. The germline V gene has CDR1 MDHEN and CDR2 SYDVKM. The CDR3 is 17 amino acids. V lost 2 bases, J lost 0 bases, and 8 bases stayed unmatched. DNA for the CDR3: TGTGCCAGCAGTTTAGTAGAGACAGGGGCTCACCAAGAGACCCAGTACTTC. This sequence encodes CASSLVETGAHQETQYF.

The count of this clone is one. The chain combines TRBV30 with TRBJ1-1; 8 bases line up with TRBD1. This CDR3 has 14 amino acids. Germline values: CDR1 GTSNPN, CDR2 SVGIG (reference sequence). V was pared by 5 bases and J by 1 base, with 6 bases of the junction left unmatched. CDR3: CAWFPGTGNTEAFF. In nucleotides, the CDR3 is TGTGCCTGGTTTCCCGGGACAGGGAACACTGAAGCTTTCTTT.

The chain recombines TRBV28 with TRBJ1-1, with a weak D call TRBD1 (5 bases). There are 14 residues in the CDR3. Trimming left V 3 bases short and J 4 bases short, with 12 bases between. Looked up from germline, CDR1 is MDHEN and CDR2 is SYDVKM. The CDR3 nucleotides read TGTGCCAGCAGTTTTGAGGGACGGACCACTGAAGCTTTCTTT. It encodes CASSFEGRTTEAFF.

CDR3 bases: TGTGCCAGCGGACAGGTTAGCAATCAGCCCCAGCATTTT. Translated: CASGQVSNQPQHF. The rearrangement uses TRBV2 and TRBJ1-5; 7 bases are a match to TRBD1. The CDR3 is 13 amino acids. Germline loops: CDR1 SNHLY, CDR2 FYNNEI. The junction had 1 base not matched to a gene; V was cut back by 8 bases and J by 0 bases. The complete variable domain, with remaining parts taken from reference TRBV2 and TRBJ1-5, reads EPEVTQTPSHQVTQMGQEVILRCVPISNHLYFYWYRQILGQKVEFLVSFYNNEISEKSEIFDDQFSVERPDGSNFTLKIRSTKLEDSAMYFCASGQVSNQPQHFGDGTRLSIL.

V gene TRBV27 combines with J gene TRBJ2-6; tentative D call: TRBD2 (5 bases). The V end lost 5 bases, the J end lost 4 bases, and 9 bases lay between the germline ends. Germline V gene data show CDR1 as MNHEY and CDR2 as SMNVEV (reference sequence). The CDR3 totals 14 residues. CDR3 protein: CASSPSGGANVLTF. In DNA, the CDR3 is TGTGCCAGCAGTCCCTCGGGAGGGGCCAACGTCCTGACTTTC.

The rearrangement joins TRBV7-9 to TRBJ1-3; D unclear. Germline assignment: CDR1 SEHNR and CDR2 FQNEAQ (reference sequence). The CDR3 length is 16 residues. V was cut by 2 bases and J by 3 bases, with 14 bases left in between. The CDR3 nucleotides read TGTGCCAGCAGCTTAACCCTAACGACCCGTGGAAACACCATATATTTT. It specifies CASSLTLTTRGNTIYF.

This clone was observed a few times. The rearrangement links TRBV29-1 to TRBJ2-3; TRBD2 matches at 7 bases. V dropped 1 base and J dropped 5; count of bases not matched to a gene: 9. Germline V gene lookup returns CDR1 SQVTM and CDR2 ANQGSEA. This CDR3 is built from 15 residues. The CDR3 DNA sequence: TGCAGCGTTGAAGGCATGGCGGGAGAGCTAGATACGCAGTATTTT. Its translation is CSVEGMAGELDTQYF.

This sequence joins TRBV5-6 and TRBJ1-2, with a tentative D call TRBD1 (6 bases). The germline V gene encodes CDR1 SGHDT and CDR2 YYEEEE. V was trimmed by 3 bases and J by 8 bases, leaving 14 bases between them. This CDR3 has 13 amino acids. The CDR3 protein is CASSSGGTRGYTF. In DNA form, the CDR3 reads TGTGCCAGCAGCTCTGGGGGGACAAGAGGCTACACCTTC.

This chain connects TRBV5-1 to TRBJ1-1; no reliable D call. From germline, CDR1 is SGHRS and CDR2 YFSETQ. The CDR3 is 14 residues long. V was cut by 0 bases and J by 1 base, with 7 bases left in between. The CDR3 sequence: CASSLDVGNTEAFF. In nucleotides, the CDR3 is TGCGCCAGCAGCTTGGATGTGGGGAACACTGAAGCTTTCTTT.

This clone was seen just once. The CDR3 is CASSYPGNYGYTF. The CDR3 DNA is TGTGCCAGCAGTTATCCGGGGAACTATGGCTACACCTTC. This rearrangement joins TRBV5-5 to TRBJ1-2; no clear D gene. The CDR3 loop spans 13 amino acids. In germline, CDR1 is SGHKS, CDR2 YYEKEE (reference sequence). V dropped 5 bases and J dropped 2 bases, with 10 bases sitting between them. Complete variable domain (other parts from reference TRBV5-5 and TRBJ1-2): DAGVTQSPTHLIKTRGQQVTLRCSPISGHKSVSWYQQVLGQGPQFIFQYYEKEERGRGNFPDRFSARQFPNYSSELNVNALLLGDSALYLCASSYPGNYGYTFGSGTRLTVV.

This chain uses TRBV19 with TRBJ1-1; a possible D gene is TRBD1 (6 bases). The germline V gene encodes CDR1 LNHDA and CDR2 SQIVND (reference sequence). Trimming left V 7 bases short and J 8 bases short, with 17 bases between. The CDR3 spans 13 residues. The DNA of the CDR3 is TGTGCCAGTATACCTTCTGGGGGGCAGGAAGCTTTCTTT. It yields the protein CASIPSGGQEAFF. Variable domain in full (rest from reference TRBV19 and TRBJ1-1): DGGITQSPKYLFRKEGQNVTLSCEQNLNHDAMYWYRQDPGQGLRLIYYSQIVNDFQKGDIAEGYSVSREKKESFPLTVTSAQKNPTAFYLCASIPSGGQEAFFGQGTRLTVV.

In DNA form, the CDR3 reads TGTGCCAGTAGTATGTGGGACAGGTCCAATGAGCAGTTCTTC. Encoded protein: CASSMWDRSNEQFF. The chain uses TRBV19 and TRBJ2-1; 8 nucleotides agree with TRBD1. V gave up 3 bases and J gave up 6 bases; unmatched junction bases: 4. The CDR3 is 14 amino acids. In germline, CDR1 is LNHDA, CDR2 SQIVND (reference sequence).

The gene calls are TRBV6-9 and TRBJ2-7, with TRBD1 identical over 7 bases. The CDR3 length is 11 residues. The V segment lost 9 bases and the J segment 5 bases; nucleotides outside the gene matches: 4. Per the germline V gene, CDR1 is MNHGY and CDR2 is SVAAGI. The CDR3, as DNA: TGTGCCAGACGACAGGGTCACGAGCAGTACTTC. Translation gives CARRQGHEQYF.

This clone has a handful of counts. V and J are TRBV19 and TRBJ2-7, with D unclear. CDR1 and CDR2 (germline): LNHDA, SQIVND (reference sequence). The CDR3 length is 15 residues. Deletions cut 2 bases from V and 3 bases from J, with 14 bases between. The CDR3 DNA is TGTGCCAGTAGTATACAAACGGGTCCGGGCTACGAGCAGTACTTC. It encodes CASSIQTGPGYEQYF.